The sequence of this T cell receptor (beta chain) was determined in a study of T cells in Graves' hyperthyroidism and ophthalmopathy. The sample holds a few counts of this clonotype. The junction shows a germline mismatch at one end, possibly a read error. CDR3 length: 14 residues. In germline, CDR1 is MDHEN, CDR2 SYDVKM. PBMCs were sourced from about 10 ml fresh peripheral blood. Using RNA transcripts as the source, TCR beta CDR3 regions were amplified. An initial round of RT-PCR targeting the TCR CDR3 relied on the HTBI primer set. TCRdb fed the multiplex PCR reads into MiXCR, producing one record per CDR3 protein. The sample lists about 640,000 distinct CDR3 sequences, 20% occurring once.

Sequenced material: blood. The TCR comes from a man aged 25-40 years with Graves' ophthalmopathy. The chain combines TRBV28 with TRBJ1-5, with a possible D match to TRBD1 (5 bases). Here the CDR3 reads CASGFGQGSQPQHF. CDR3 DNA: TGTGCCAGCGGTTTCGGGCAGGGTAGTCAGCCCCAGCATTTT.